The sequence of this TCR beta chain was determined in a study of blood T cell repertoires in COVID-19. Study summary: Nucleic acid was either cDNA or gDNA, and it came from T cells, B-cell-depleted T cells, or PBMCs.

Under the authors' procedure: Scientists estimated how many nucleated cells there were by amplifying reference gene primers. Sequencing used immunoSEQ multiplex PCR; TCRdb keeps in-frame clones, though not all of them. D and trimming were read from the DNA, whereas the V and J calls and clone size are those reported in that table. The sample holds some 140,000 clones; about 83% are singletons and the top ten take about 12%. This CDR3 spans 16 amino acids. From germline, CDR1 is SEHNR and CDR2 FQNEAQ (reference sequence). For this clone: An end of the junction does not agree with germline; a read error may underlie this.

The receptor was isolated from a woman in her sixties with COVID-19, enrolled during active disease. The rearrangement links TRBV7-9 to TRBJ2-5, with 9 nucleotides matching TRBD1. Sequences were obtained from peripheral blood. Here the CDR3 reads CASSLAGTGKEETQYF. Written as DNA, the CDR3 is TGTGCCAGCAGCCTAGCCGGGACAGGGAAGGAAGAGACCCAGTACTTC.